What follows are 4 T cell receptor beta chains derived from one specimen sequenced in a study of T-cell memory formation after mild COVID-19. From the 5' RACE reads, TCRdb called clonotypes with MiXCR, one entry per CDR3 protein. The sample lists about 190,000 distinct CDR3 sequences, about 10% occurring once. The sample was PBMCs or a T cell subset sorted from them (not recorded which). All receptors derive from a young man who had mild COVID-19 (a few samples of this study predate the infection). Cell type and time point are not known.

In its sample, this clonotype was seen a few times. V and J are TRBV12-3 or TRBV12-4 and TRBJ1-2; D is possibly TRBD1 (6 bases). The CDR3 is made up of 14 amino acids. Trimming took off 5 bases at V and 3 bases at J, with 13 bases between the two ends. Written as DNA, the CDR3 is TGTGCCAGCAGTGGGGCCACAGGGTACTATGGCTACACCTTC. Its translation is CASSGATGYYGYTF.

This clonotype was observed a handful of times. V usage is TRBV5-6 and J usage is TRBJ2-2; D may match TRBD1 or TRBD2 (5 bases each). The CDR3 is made up of 13 amino acids. Germline V gene sequence: CDR1 SGHDT, CDR2 YYEEEE. Trimming removed 5 bases from V and 5 bases from J, with 10 bases in between. The CDR3 region is CASRSGPTGELFF. CDR3 coding DNA: TGTGCCAGCAGATCGGGACCTACCGGGGAGCTGTTTTTT.

This clonotype was detected only a few times. The gene calls are TRBV4-2 and TRBJ1-4, with D perhaps TRBD1 (5 bases). The length of the CDR3 is 16 residues. V was clipped by 1 base and J by 0 bases, with 9 bases between them. Per the germline V gene, CDR1 is LGHNA and CDR2 is YNFKEQ. The CDR3 reads CASSQVQGATNEKLFF. For the CDR3, the DNA is TGTGCCAGCAGCCAAGTCCAGGGTGCAACTAATGAAAAACTGTTTTTT.

This sequence joins TRBV7-3 and TRBJ2-7; D possibly corresponds to TRBD1 (6 bases). V lost 5 bases and J 2 bases, leaving 16 bases between the germline ends. The germline V gene encodes CDR1 SGHTA and CDR2 FQGTGA. The CDR3 runs to 15 residues. The CDR3 DNA reads TGTGCCAGCAGCCCTCGAGGGGGAACTGCCTACGAGCAGTACTTC. It encodes CASSPRGGTAYEQYF.